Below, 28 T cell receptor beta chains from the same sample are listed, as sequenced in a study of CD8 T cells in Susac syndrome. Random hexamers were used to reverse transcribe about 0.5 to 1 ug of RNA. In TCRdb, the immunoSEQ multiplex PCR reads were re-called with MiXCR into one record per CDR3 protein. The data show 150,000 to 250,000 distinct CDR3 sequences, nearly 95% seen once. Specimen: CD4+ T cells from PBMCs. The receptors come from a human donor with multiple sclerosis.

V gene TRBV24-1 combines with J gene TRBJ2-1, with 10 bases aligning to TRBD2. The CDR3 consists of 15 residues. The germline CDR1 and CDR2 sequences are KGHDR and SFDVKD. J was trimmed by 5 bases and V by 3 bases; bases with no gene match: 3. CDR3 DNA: TGTGCCACCAGTGATCCCGGACTAGCGGACAATGAGCAGTTCTTC. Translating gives CATSDPGLADNEQFF.

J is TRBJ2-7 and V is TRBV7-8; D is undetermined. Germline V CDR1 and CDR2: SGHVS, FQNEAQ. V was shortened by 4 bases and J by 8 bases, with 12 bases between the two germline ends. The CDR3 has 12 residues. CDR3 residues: CASSSNQEQQYF. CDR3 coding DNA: TGTGCCAGCAGCTCGAATCAGGAGCAGCAGTACTTC. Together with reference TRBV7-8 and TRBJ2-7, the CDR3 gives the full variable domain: GAGVSQSPRYKVAKRGQDVALRCDPISGHVSLFWYQQALGQGPEFLTYFQNEAQLDKSGLPSDRFFAERPEGSVSTLKIQRTQQEDSAVYLCASSSNQEQQYFGPGTRLTVT.

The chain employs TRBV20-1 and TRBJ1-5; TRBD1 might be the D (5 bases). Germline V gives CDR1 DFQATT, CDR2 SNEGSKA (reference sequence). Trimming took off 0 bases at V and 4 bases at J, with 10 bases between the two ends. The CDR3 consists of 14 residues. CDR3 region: CSARDSGSNQPQHF. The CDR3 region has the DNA TGCAGTGCTAGAGATTCAGGGAGTAATCAGCCCCAGCATTTT.

CDR3 region: CATSDYRGRQYF. In DNA form, the CDR3 reads TGTGCCACCAGTGATTACAGGGGACGCCAGTATTTT. This rearrangement joins TRBV24-1 to TRBJ2-3, with 7 bases fitting TRBD1. V shed 2 bases and J 12 bases; nucleotides not matched to a gene: 4. The germline V gene encodes CDR1 KGHDR and CDR2 SFDVKD. This CDR3 comprises 12 residues.

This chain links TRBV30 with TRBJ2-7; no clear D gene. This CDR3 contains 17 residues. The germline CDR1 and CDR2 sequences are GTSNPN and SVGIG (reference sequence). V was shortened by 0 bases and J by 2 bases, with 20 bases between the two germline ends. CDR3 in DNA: TGTGCCTGGAGTGTAGCCCCACACCGACGGCTCGCCTACGAGCAGTACTTC. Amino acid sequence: CAWSVAPHRRLAYEQYF. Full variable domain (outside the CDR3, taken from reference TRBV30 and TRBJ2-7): SQTIHQWPATLVQPVGSPLSLECTVEGTSNPNLYWYRQAAGRGLQLLFYSVGIGQISSEVPQNLSASRPQDRQFILSSKKLLLSDSGFYLCAWSVAPHRRLAYEQYFGPGTRLTVT.

The CDR3 DNA sequence: TGCGCCAGCAGCTTGGAGTTTTTCGGGGAGCTGTTTTTT. Its translation is CASSLEFFGELFF. The gene calls are TRBV5-1 and TRBJ2-2; D is ambiguous. CDR1 SGHRS and CDR2 YFSETQ come from the germline V gene. Trimming cost V 0 bases and J 7 bases, with 7 bases left between them. The CDR3 totals 13 residues.

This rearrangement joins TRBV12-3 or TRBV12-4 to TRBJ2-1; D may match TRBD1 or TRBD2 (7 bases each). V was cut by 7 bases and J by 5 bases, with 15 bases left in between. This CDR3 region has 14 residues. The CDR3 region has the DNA TGTGCCAGCATCAGGGGGGGCAACGACAATGAGCAGTTCTTC. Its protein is CASIRGGNDNEQFF.

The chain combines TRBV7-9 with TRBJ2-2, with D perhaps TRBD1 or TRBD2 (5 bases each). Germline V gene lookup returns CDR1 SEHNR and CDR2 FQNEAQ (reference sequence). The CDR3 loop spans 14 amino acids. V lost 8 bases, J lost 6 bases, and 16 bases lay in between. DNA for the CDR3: TGTGCCAGCGGGGGATCGGGGATGGCCGGGGAGCTGTTTTTT. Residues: CASGGSGMAGELFF.

For the CDR3, the DNA is TGCAGTGCTAGGGGTTCTGGAAATCAGCCCCAGCATTTT. Its translation is CSARGSGNQPQHF. The chain uses TRBV20-1 and TRBJ1-5; no firm D call. CDR3 length: 13 residues. V lost 3 bases to trimming and J lost 4 bases, with 10 bases between them. From germline, CDR1 is DFQATT and CDR2 SNEGSKA (reference sequence).

The CDR3 region has the DNA TGTGCCAGCAGCCTTCCCGGGACTAGCGGGAGAAATGAGCAGTTCTTC. Its translation: CASSLPGTSGRNEQFF. The chain carries TRBV7-9 and TRBJ2-1; 14 bases fit TRBD2. The CDR3 is made up of 16 amino acids. The V segment lost 5 bases and the J segment 7 bases; nucleotides outside the gene matches: 7. The germline gives CDR1 SEHNR, CDR2 FQNEAQ (reference sequence).

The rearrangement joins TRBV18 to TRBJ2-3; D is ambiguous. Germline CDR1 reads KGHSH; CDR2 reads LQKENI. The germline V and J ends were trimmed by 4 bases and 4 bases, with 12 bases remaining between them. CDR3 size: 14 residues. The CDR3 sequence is CASSRGSQSDTQYF. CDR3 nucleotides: TGTGCCAGCTCACGGGGTTCCCAATCAGATACGCAGTATTTT.

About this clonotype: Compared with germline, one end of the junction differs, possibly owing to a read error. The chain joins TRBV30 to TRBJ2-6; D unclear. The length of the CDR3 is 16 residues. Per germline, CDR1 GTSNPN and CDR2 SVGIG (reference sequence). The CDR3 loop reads CAWSDLGETGPNVLTF. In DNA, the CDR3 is TGTGCCTGGAGTGATCTTGGAGAAACTGGGCCCAACGTCCTGACTTTC.

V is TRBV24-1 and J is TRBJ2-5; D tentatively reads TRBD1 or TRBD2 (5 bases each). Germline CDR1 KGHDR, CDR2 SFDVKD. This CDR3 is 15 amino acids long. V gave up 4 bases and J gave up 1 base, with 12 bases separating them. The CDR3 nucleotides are TGTGCCACCAGTGACCCCGGGACGGGCCAAGAGACCCAGTACTTC. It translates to CATSDPGTGQETQYF.

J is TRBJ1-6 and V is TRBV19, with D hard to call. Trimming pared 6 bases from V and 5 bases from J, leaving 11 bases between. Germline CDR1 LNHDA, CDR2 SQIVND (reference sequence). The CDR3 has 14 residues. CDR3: CASRRAANNSPLHF. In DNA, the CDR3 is TGTGCCAGTAGGAGGGCAGCCAATAATTCACCCCTCCACTTT. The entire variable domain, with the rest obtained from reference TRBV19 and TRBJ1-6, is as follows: DGGITQSPKYLFRKEGQNVTLSCEQNLNHDAMYWYRQDPGQGLRLIYYSQIVNDFQKGDIAEGYSVSREKKESFPLTVTSAQKNPTAFYLCASRRAANNSPLHFGNGTRLTVT.

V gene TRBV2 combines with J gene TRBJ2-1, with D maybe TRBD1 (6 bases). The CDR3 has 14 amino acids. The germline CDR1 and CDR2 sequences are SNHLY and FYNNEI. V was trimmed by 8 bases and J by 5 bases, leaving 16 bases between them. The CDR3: CASSGDWAHNEQFF. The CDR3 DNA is TGTGCCAGCTCAGGGGATTGGGCACACAATGAGCAGTTCTTC.

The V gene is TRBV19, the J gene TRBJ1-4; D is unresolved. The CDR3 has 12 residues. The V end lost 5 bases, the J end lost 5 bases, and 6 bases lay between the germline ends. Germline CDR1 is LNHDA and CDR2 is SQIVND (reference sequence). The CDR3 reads CASSALNEKLFF. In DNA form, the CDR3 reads TGTGCCAGTAGTGCCCTAAATGAAAAACTGTTTTTT.

CDR3 residues: CASSSSNRGQEQYF. DNA of the CDR3: TGTGCCAGCAGCTCTAGCAACAGGGGGCAAGAGCAGTACTTC. V usage is TRBV7-9 and J usage is TRBJ2-7; 9 bases line up with TRBD1. Germline lookup yields CDR1 SEHNR and CDR2 FQNEAQ (reference sequence). The CDR3 extends over 14 amino acids. J was trimmed by 7 bases and V by 4 bases; bases with no gene match: 8.

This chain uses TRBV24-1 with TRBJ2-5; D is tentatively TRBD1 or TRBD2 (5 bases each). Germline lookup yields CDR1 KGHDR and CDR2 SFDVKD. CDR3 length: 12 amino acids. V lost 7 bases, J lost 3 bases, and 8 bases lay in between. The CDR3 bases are TGTGCCACCAGCGGGACGGAAGAGACCCAGTACTTC. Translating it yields CATSGTEETQYF.

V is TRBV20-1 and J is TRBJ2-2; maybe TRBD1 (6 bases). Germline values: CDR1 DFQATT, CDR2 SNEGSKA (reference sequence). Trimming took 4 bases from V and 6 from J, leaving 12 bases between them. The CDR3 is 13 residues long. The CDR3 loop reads CSAIEGGAGELFF. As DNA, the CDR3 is TGCAGTGCTATTGAAGGGGGAGCCGGGGAGCTGTTTTTT.

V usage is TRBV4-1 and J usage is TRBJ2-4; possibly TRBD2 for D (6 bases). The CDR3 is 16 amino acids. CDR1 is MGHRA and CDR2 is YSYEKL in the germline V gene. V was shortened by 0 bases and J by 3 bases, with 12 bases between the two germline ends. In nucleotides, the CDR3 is TGCGCCAGCAGCCAAGATGGGGGGATGGGCAAAAACATTCAGTACTTC. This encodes CASSQDGGMGKNIQYF.

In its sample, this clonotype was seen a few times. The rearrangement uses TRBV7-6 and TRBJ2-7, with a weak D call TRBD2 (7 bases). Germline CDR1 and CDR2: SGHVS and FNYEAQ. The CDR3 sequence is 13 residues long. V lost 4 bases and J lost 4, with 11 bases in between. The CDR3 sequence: CASSSGGRYEQYF. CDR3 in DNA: TGTGCCAGCAGCTCCGGGGGGCGGTACGAGCAGTACTTC.

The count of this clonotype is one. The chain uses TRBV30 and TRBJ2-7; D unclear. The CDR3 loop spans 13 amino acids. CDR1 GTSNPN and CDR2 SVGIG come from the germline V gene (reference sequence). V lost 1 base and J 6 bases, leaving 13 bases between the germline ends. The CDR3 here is CAWSDFWAGEQYF. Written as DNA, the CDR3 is TGTGCCTGGAGTGATTTCTGGGCTGGCGAGCAGTACTTC.

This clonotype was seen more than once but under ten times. The CDR3 loop reads CASSLRLAVSTDTQYF. CDR3 DNA sequence: TGTGCCAGCAGCTTACGACTAGCGGTTAGCACAGATACGCAGTATTTT. The V and J genes are TRBV11-2 and TRBJ2-3; TRBD2 agrees at 9 bases. V dropped 2 bases and J dropped 0; count of bases not matched to a gene: 3. The germline CDR1 and CDR2 sequences are SGHAT and FQNNGV. CDR3 length: 16 residues.

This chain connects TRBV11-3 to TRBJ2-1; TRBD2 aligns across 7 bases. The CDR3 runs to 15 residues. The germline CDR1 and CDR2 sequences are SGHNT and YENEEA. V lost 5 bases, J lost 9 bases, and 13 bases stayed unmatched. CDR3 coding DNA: TGTGCCAGCAGCCCCTACGCGGGAGATGAGGCTGAGCAGTTCTTC. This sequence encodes CASSPYAGDEAEQFF.

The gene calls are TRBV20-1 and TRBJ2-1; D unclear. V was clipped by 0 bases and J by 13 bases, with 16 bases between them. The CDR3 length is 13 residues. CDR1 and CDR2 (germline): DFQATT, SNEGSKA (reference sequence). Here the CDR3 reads CSARDRTGKKQFF. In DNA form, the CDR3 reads TGCAGTGCTAGAGATCGAACCGGCAAGAAACAGTTCTTC.

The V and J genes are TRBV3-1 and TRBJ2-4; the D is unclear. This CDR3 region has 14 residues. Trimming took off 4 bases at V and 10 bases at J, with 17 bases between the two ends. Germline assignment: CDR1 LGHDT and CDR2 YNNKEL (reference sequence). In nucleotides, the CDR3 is TGTGCCAGCAGCCCAAAGCCGGGCGATTGGATTCAGTACTTC. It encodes CASSPKPGDWIQYF.

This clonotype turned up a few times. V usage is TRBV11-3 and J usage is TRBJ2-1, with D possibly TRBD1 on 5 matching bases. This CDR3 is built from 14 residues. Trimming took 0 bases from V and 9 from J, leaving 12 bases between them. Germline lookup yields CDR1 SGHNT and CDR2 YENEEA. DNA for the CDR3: TGTGCCAGCAGCTTAGAGAGGACACTTAGTGAGCAGTTCTTC. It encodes CASSLERTLSEQFF.

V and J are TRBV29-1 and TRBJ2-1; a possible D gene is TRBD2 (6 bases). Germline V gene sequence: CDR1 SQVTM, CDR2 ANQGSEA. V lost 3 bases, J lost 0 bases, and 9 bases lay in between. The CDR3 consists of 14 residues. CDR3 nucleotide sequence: TGCAGCGTTGATCGGGGGTTCTCCTACAATGAGCAGTTCTTC. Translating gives CSVDRGFSYNEQFF.